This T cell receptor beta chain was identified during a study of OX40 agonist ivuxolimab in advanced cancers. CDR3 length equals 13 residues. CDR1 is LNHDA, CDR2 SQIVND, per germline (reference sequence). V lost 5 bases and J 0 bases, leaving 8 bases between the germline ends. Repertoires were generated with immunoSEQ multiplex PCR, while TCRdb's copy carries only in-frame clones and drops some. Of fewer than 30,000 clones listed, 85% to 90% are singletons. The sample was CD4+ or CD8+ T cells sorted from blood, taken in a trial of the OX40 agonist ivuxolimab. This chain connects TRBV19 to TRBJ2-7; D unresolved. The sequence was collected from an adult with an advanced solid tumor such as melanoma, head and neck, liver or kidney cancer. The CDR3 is CASSFGISYEQYF. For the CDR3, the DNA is TGTGCCAGTAGTTTTGGGATCTCCTACGAGCAGTACTTC.